The present TCR beta chain was sequenced within a study of T cell repertoires in cytomegalovirus infection. Study overall: Public TCR beta signatures were indicative of both CMV infection and a matching HLA type. General observations from the study: Cumulative frequency (of public TCR beta family members) identified carriers of CMV plus the relevant HLA. Clonotypes of TCR beta that were HLA-C-restricted and CMV-specific dominated the ex vivo response.

MiXCR, run by TCRdb on the reads, gives a single entry per CDR3 protein. The sample shows more than 400,000 distinct CDR3 sequences, approximately 26% of them seen only once. On this clonotype itself: What it binds is unknown.

The CDR3 extends over 14 amino acids. CDR1 SGHTA and CDR2 FQGNSA come from the germline V gene. V gave up 4 bases and J gave up 4 bases, with 10 bases separating them. The chain joins TRBV7-2 to TRBJ2-2; TRBD2 is a possible D gene (6 bases). This clonotype was sampled from a human donor in good health (CMV status not recorded). Some clones in this sample may be carry-over from other donors' samples. The sample consisted of PBMCs. CDR3 sequence: CASSSSSVTGELFF. The CDR3 DNA reads as TGTGCCAGCAGCTCATCTAGCGTCACCGGGGAGCTGTTTTTT.